The sequence of this T cell receptor beta chain was determined in a study of blood T cell repertoires in COVID-19. In germline, CDR1 is SGHVS, CDR2 FQNEAQ. V was pared by 4 bases and J by 3 bases, with 9 bases of the junction left unmatched. The CDR3 contains 15 residues. Method: immunoSEQ multiplex PCR; TCRdb's copy keeps in-frame clones and lacks some. The sample carries roughly 200,000 clones, about 85% recorded once. The chain has TRBV7-8 and TRBJ2-7, with TRBD1 identical over 7 bases. This TCR was sampled from a man aged 60-69 years with active or convalescent COVID-19. The sample was peripheral blood. In nucleotides, the CDR3 is TGTGCCAGCAGCTCCTACCGGAGACAGGGCTACGAGCAGTACTTC. This encodes CASSSYRRQGYEQYF.